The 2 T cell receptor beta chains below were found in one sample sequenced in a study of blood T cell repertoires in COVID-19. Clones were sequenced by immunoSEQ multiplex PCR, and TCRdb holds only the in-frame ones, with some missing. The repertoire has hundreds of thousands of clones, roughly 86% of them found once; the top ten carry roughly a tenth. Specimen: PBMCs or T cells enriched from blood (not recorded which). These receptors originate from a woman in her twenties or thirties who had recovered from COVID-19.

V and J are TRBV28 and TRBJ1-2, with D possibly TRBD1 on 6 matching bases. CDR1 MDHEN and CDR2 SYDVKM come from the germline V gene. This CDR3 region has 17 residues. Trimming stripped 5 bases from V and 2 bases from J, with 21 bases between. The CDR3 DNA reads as TGTGCCAGCAGTCCCCCCGGGCGGACAGAGCAAAACTATGGCTACACCTTC. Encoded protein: CASSPPGRTEQNYGYTF.

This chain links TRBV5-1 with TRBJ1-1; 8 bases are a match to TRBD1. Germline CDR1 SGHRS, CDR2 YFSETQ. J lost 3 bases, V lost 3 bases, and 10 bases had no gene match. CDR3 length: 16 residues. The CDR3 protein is CASSSGTGEMDTEAFF. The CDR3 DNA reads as TGCGCCAGCAGCTCGGGGACAGGCGAAATGGACACTGAAGCTTTCTTT. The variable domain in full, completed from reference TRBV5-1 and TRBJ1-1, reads KAGVTQTPRYLIKTRGQQVTLSCSPISGHRSVSWYQQTPGQGLQFLFEYFSETQRNKGNFPGRFSGRQFSNSRSEMNVSTLELGDSALYLCASSSGTGEMDTEAFFGQGTRLTVV.